Listed below are T cell receptor beta chains from one sample, sequenced in a study of blood T cells in healthy people across ages. MiXCR, run by TCRdb on the 5' RACE reads, gives a single entry per CDR3 protein. This table holds fewer than 750,000 distinct CDR3 sequences, around 52% found once. Sequenced input: blood. The receptor source for this set is a woman of 80 years or more in good health. The CDR3 runs from the conserved cysteine through the conserved F or W. The D gene is left open where the match is weak. A row's size may be missing; if present it is once, few, many or a size class.

J gene	clone size	V gene	D gene	CDR3 protein	CDR3 DNA
TRBJ1-2	NA	TRBV27	NA	CASSAVRDYGYTF	TGTGCCAGCAGTGCGGTCAGAGACTATGGCTACACCTTC
TRBJ2-1	many	TRBV20-1	NA	CSARGESRGNYNEQFF	TGCAGTGCTAGAGGAGAGTCCCGAGGGAATTACAATGAGCAGTTCTTC
TRBJ2-7	NA	TRBV4-3	NA	CASSQELRGGYEQYF	TGCGCCAGCAGCCAAGAGCTGCGAGGGGGATACGAGCAGTACTTC
TRBJ2-1	NA	TRBV10-3	TRBD2	CAISESGSGVGYEQFF	TGTGCCATCAGTGAGTCGGGCAGCGGGGTAGGATATGAGCAGTTCTTC
TRBJ2-3	many	TRBV28	NA	CASSLGGPRADTQYF	TGTGCCAGCAGTCTGGGGGGGCCGAGGGCAGATACGCAGTATTTT
TRBJ2-7	NA	TRBV7-2	TRBD2	CASSWGLGIYEQYF	TGTGCCAGCAGTTGGGGACTAGGGATCTACGAGCAGTACTTC
TRBJ2-7	NA	TRBV12-3/TRBV12-4	TRBD2	CASSLAGRSVFEQYF	TGTGCCAGCAGTTTAGCCGGGAGGTCCGTATTCGAGCAGTACTTC
TRBJ2-5	NA	TRBV25-1	TRBD1	CASSERTGGAQYF	TGTGCCAGCAGTGAACGGACAGGGGGTGCCCAGTACTTC
TRBJ2-7	many	TRBV29-1	NA	CSAMHPYEQYF	TGCAGCGCCATGCACCCCTACGAGCAGTACTTC
TRBJ2-7	NA	TRBV4-1	NA	CASSQDSDGTFYEQYF	TGCGCCAGCAGCCAAGATTCGGACGGGACTTTCTACGAGCAGTACTTC
TRBJ2-7	NA	TRBV29-1	TRBD1	CSVGQSSSYNEQYF	TGCAGCGTGGGACAGTCGAGCTCCTATAATGAGCAGTACTTC
TRBJ2-7	NA	TRBV7-9	TRBD1	CASSLIGGDGQYEQYF	TGTGCCAGCAGCTTAATAGGGGGCGATGGACAGTACGAGCAGTACTTC
TRBJ1-1	many	TRBV5-8	NA	CASSRRDTNTEAFF	TGTGCCAGCAGCCGCCGGGATACGAACACTGAAGCTTTCTTT
TRBJ1-2	many	TRBV28	NA	CASSLFWSGYTF	TGTGCCAGCAGTTTATTTTGGAGTGGCTACACCTTC
TRBJ2-5	many	TRBV4-3	TRBD2	CASSQDGGAGGETQYF	TGCGCCAGCAGCCAAGACGGGGGAGCGGGGGGAGAGACCCAGTACTTC
TRBJ2-3	many	TRBV4-1	NA	CASSQGRSTDTQYF	TGCGCCAGCAGCCAAGGCAGGAGCACAGATACGCAGTATTTT
TRBJ1-4	few	TRBV9	NA	CASSVAGLGQPTNEKLFF	TGTGCCAGCAGCGTAGCAGGGTTGGGGCAACCAACTAATGAAAAACTGTTTTTT
TRBJ2-1	NA	TRBV9	NA	CASSARQRGRDNEQFF	TGTGCCAGCAGCGCGAGACAACGGGGCAGGGACAATGAGCAGTTCTTC
TRBJ2-5	NA	TRBV7-9	NA	CASSSWTLRETQYF	TGTGCCAGCAGCTCGTGGACTCTGCGAGAGACCCAGTACTTC
TRBJ2-3	many	TRBV5-1	TRBD2	CASSFAGGRDTQYF	TGCGCCAGCAGCTTCGCGGGGGGAAGGGATACGCAGTATTTT
TRBJ2-1	NA	TRBV11-2	NA	CASSLVGGIDPAYNEQFF	TGTGCCAGCAGCTTAGTCGGGGGTATCGACCCCGCTTACAATGAGCAGTTCTTC
TRBJ2-7	NA	TRBV7-2	NA	CASSLRSYNEQYF	TGTGCCAGCAGCTTGAGGTCCTACAATGAGCAGTACTTC
TRBJ1-1	once	TRBV29-1	NA	CSAEEGNTEAFF	TGCAGCGCTGAAGAAGGAAACACTGAAGCTTTCTTT
TRBJ2-3	few	TRBV7-8	NA	CASSLENAAAQYF	TGTGCCAGCAGCTTAGAAAATGCGGCGGCGCAGTATTTT
TRBJ2-2	NA	TRBV12-3/TRBV12-4	TRBD2	CASMGGGTNTGELFF	TGTGCCAGCATGGGGGGAGGGACGAACACCGGGGAGCTGTTTTTT
TRBJ2-1	once	TRBV6-6	TRBD1	CASSYDRGWRSNEQFF	TGTGCCAGCAGTTACGACAGGGGCTGGAGGTCCAATGAGCAGTTCTTC
TRBJ2-2	NA	TRBV15	TRBD1	CATSSRQGHAGELFF	TGTGCCACCAGCAGCAGACAGGGCCACGCCGGGGAGCTGTTTTTT
TRBJ1-1	NA	TRBV7-9	NA	CASSFKGLPNTEAFF	TGTGCCAGCAGCTTCAAAGGACTCCCGAACACTGAAGCTTTCTTT
TRBJ2-3	NA	TRBV12-3/TRBV12-4	NA	CASSFITDAQYF	TGTGCCAGCAGTTTTATAACAGATGCGCAGTATTTT
TRBJ2-5	NA	TRBV12-3/TRBV12-4	NA	CASRQTGRLQETQYF	TGTGCCAGCAGGCAGACAGGCCGCCTCCAAGAGACCCAGTACTTC
TRBJ2-1	NA	TRBV20-1	NA	CSARDWGRNEQFF	TGCAGTGCTAGAGATTGGGGGAGGAATGAGCAGTTCTTC
TRBJ2-2	NA	TRBV27	TRBD2	CASRLRDYSTGELFF	TGTGCCAGCAGGTTAAGGGACTATAGCACCGGGGAGCTGTTTTTT
TRBJ2-7	many	TRBV5-5	NA	CASSWGPELDYEQYF	TGTGCCAGCAGCTGGGGCCCAGAGCTGGACTACGAGCAGTACTTC
TRBJ2-7	NA	TRBV15	TRBD2	CATSRDTGTSAYEQYF	TGTGCCACCAGCAGAGACACCGGGACTAGCGCCTACGAGCAGTACTTC
TRBJ1-5	NA	TRBV6-6	NA	CASWRDSNQPQHF	TGTGCCAGCTGGCGGGACAGCAATCAGCCCCAGCATTTT
TRBJ2-3	NA	TRBV6-2/TRBV6-3	TRBD2	CASSYLAGFGELADTQYF	TGTGCCAGCAGTTATCTAGCGGGATTCGGCGAACTCGCAGATACGCAGTATTTT
TRBJ2-2	NA	TRBV12-3/TRBV12-4	NA	CASIRYLGGELFF	TGTGCCAGCATCCGATATCTAGGCGGGGAGCTGTTTTTT
TRBJ2-1	NA	TRBV5-5	NA	CASSLGGRGRSYNEQFF	TGTGCCAGCAGCTTAGGCGGCAGGGGACGCTCCTACAATGAGCAGTTCTTC
TRBJ1-1	many	TRBV29-1	NA	CSAKTGSTEAFF	TGCAGCGCCAAAACAGGGAGCACTGAAGCTTTCTTT
TRBJ2-1	NA	TRBV5-1	NA	CASSFVRANEQFF	TGCGCCAGTAGCTTTGTGAGGGCCAATGAGCAGTTCTTC
TRBJ2-7	NA	TRBV20-1	NA	CSARGPGSYEQYF	TGCAGTGCTAGGGGCCCGGGAAGTTACGAGCAGTACTTC
TRBJ2-1	few	TRBV20-1	NA	CSATRDFGGNEQFF	TGCAGTGCCACCCGGGACTTTGGGGGGAATGAGCAGTTCTTC
TRBJ2-1	NA	TRBV18	TRBD2	CASSLGEGDERFF	TGTGCCAGCTCACTAGGGGAGGGCGATGAGCGGTTCTTC
TRBJ2-1	many	TRBV5-1	NA	CASSEPAAGSGQFF	TGCGCCAGCAGCGAACCCGCAGCCGGCTCGGGGCAGTTCTTC
TRBJ1-4	many	TRBV29-1	NA	CSVGVPEFGEKLFF	TGCAGCGTTGGGGTCCCGGAATTCGGTGAAAAACTGTTTTTT
TRBJ1-1	NA	TRBV7-9	NA	CASILGGGYNTEAFF	TGTGCCAGCATCCTAGGCGGGGGGTACAACACTGAAGCTTTCTTT
TRBJ1-5	NA	TRBV20-1	NA	CSAHEGGVGQPQHF	TGCAGTGCCCATGAGGGGGGGGTTGGTCAGCCCCAGCATTTT
TRBJ1-2	many	TRBV5-1	TRBD1	CASSLPEAGQGPANYGYTF	TGCGCCAGCAGCTTGCCGGAGGCCGGACAGGGTCCGGCTAACTATGGCTACACCTTC
TRBJ2-3	NA	TRBV7-2	TRBD2	CASTVAGMSTDTQYF	TGTGCCAGCACCGTAGCGGGGATGAGCACAGATACGCAGTATTTT
TRBJ1-5	NA	TRBV10-3	TRBD1	CAISDQTGQLAQHF	TGTGCCATCAGTGACCAGACAGGGCAGTTGGCCCAGCATTTT
TRBJ2-7	NA	TRBV7-9	TRBD2	CASSVAGAYYEQYF	TGTGCCAGCAGCGTAGCGGGCGCTTACTACGAGCAGTACTTC